These 17 T cell receptor beta chains came from one sample sequenced in a study of early T cells in non-severe SARS-CoV-2 infection. TCRdb processed the 5' RACE reads anew with MiXCR; each CDR3 protein has one entry. This table has tens of thousands of distinct CDR3 sequences, 8% to 13% appearing once. Material: whole blood. These receptors all stem from an adult who was a healthcare worker with PCR-confirmed SARS-CoV-2 infection or an uninfected control (not recorded which).

The rearrangement joins TRBV7-8 to TRBJ2-7; no definite D call. Germline V gene lookup returns CDR1 SGHVS and CDR2 FQNEAQ. The CDR3 sequence is 17 residues long. V lost 2 bases to trimming and J lost 4 bases, with 21 bases between them. The CDR3 DNA follows: TGTGCCAGCAGCTTACCACTGGTAGCATCCACTTCGTACGAGCAGTACTTC. This translates into CASSLPLVASTSYEQYF.

This chain links TRBV6-6 with TRBJ1-2, with a tentative D call TRBD1 (5 bases). Trimming pared 6 bases from V and 3 bases from J, leaving 17 bases between. CDR1 is MNHNY and CDR2 is SVGAGI in the germline V gene (reference sequence). The CDR3 runs 15 residues. The CDR3 bases are TGTGCCAGCAGCATGGGGGAAGGTATCGACTATGGCTACACCTTC. It is translated as CASSMGEGIDYGYTF.

The sample holds a few counts of this clonotype. The chain is built from TRBV18 and TRBJ1-3, with a tentative D call TRBD1 (6 bases). Germline V gene sequence: CDR1 KGHSH, CDR2 LQKENI. This CDR3 has 15 amino acids. V shed 4 bases and J shed 0 bases, with 10 bases lying between them. CDR3 loop: CASSQQGNSGNTIYF. The CDR3 DNA follows: TGTGCCAGCTCACAACAGGGCAACTCTGGAAACACCATATATTTT. Full variable domain (missing parts from reference TRBV18 and TRBJ1-3): NAGVMQNPRHLVRRRGQEARLRCSPMKGHSHVYWYRQLPEEGLKFMVYLQKENIIDESGMPKERFSAEFPKEGPSILRIQQVVRGDSAAYFCASSQQGNSGNTIYFGEGSWLTVV.

This clonotype was observed many times. The chain joins TRBV28 to TRBJ1-5; D call uncertain. Germline CDR1 MDHEN, CDR2 SYDVKM. The CDR3 is 15 residues long. Trimming took off 7 bases at V and 2 bases at J, with 15 bases between the two ends. The CDR3 sequence is CASNSPGLGNQPQHF. CDR3 DNA sequence: TGTGCCAGCAACAGCCCGGGGTTGGGCAATCAGCCCCAGCATTTT.

This clonotype was recorded at least ten times. The chain uses TRBV5-5 and TRBJ2-1; 11 nucleotides match TRBD2. J lost 5 bases, V lost 3 bases, and 10 bases had no gene match. Germline V CDR1 and CDR2: SGHKS, YYEKEE (reference sequence). The length of the CDR3 is 17 residues. The CDR3: CASSSLLAGEKHNEQFF. DNA for the CDR3: TGTGCCAGCAGCTCCTTACTAGCGGGGGAGAAACACAATGAGCAGTTCTTC.

There are many counts of this clonotype. This chain connects TRBV18 to TRBJ2-1; D ambiguous. The V and J ends lost 0 bases and 6 bases respectively, with 18 bases between them. The CDR3 sequence is 17 residues long. CDR1 KGHSH and CDR2 LQKENI come from the germline V gene. The chain's CDR3 is CASSPPSLAGRTNEQFF. CDR3 coding DNA: TGTGCCAGCTCACCACCAAGTTTGGCCGGGCGTACCAATGAGCAGTTCTTC. Variable domain in full (rest from reference TRBV18 and TRBJ2-1): NAGVMQNPRHLVRRRGQEARLRCSPMKGHSHVYWYRQLPEEGLKFMVYLQKENIIDESGMPKERFSAEFPKEGPSILRIQQVVRGDSAAYFCASSPPSLAGRTNEQFFGPGTRLTVL.

The chain uses TRBV30 and TRBJ2-3, with 8 bases identical to TRBD1. Losses at the gene ends were 2 bases for V and 4 bases for J; bases not matched to a gene: 2. The CDR3 runs 13 residues. CDR1 is GTSNPN and CDR2 is SVGIG in the germline V gene (reference sequence). The CDR3 spells CAWSTGGADTQYF. CDR3 in DNA: TGTGCCTGGAGTACAGGGGGAGCAGATACGCAGTATTTT.

Note on this clonotype: One end of the junction does not line up with germline, which may come from a read error. The chain recombines TRBV6-5 with TRBJ2-1; a possible D gene is TRBD2 (5 bases). This CDR3 has 13 residues. Germline V gives CDR1 MNHEY, CDR2 SVGAGI. The CDR3 protein is CASSYRGNNEQIF. The CDR3 DNA reads as TGTGCCAGCAGTTACAGAGGGAACAATGAGCAGATCTTC.

This clonotype was detected only a few times. The V and J genes are TRBV20-1 and TRBJ2-4; the match to TRBD1 covers 7 bases. V shed 6 bases, J shed 0 bases, and the junction held 14 bases outside the gene matches. The germline CDR1 and CDR2 sequences are DFQATT and SNEGSKA (reference sequence). The CDR3 is 17 amino acids. This CDR3 reads CSAARPGQILAKNIQYF. The CDR3 region has the DNA TGCAGTGCAGCGAGGCCGGGACAGATCCTAGCCAAAAACATTCAGTACTTC.

This clonotype has at least ten counts. The chain carries TRBV6-4 and TRBJ2-3; D perhaps matches TRBD2 (5 bases). Germline V lookup: CDR1 MRHNA, CDR2 SNTAGT. This CDR3 is 14 amino acids long. With 3 bases removed from V and 6 bases from J, the gap between germline ends came to 13 bases. The CDR3 protein is CASSETPLGDTQYF. CDR3 in DNA: TGTGCCAGCAGTGAAACGCCACTAGGGGATACGCAGTATTTT.

There are many counts of this clonotype. The genes are TRBV11-3 and TRBJ2-3; D unclear. The CDR3 has 14 residues. The germline CDR1 and CDR2 sequences are SGHNT and YENEEA. V was shortened by 5 bases and J by 2 bases, with 11 bases between the two germline ends. The CDR3, as DNA: TGTGCCAGCAGCGTTGGGTTAACCACAGATACGCAGTATTTT. Translating it yields CASSVGLTTDTQYF.

This clonotype was seen many times. The chain links TRBV10-2 to TRBJ2-2; 9 bases align to TRBD1. CDR1 WSHSY and CDR2 SAAADI come from the germline V gene. The CDR3 sequence is 16 residues long. The V gene end was trimmed by 5 bases and the J gene end by 2 bases; junction bases not matched to a gene: 6. The CDR3 reads CASSTTGGPNTGELFF. CDR3 DNA: TGCGCCAGCAGTACCACAGGGGGCCCAAACACCGGGGAGCTGTTTTTT.

On this clonotype: Possible read error: a much larger clone is one base away. V and J are TRBV7-3 and TRBJ2-1; TRBD1 agrees at 7 bases. Germline-derived CDR1 and CDR2 are SGHTA and FQGTGA. This CDR3 has 14 amino acids. The CDR3 bases are TGTGCCAGCAGCTTAGCCGGGACAGCAAATGAGCAGCTCTTC. This translates into CASSLAGTANEQLF.

This clonotype has at least ten counts. The rearrangement uses TRBV19 and TRBJ1-5; 7 nucleotides agree with TRBD1. In germline, CDR1 is LNHDA, CDR2 SQIVND (reference sequence). Losses at the gene ends were 9 bases for V and 6 bases for J; bases not matched to a gene: 17. This CDR3 region has 16 residues. This CDR3 is CASGRDRELVSQPQHF. For the CDR3, the DNA is TGTGCCAGCGGAAGAGACAGGGAACTGGTCAGTCAGCCCCAGCATTTT.

There are many counts of this clonotype. In DNA form, the CDR3 reads TGTGCCAGCAGCTTAGATGGCTCGCGCTACACAGATACGCAGTATTTT. Its protein is CASSLDGSRYTDTQYF. The rearrangement links TRBV7-8 to TRBJ2-3; D gene unclear. This CDR3 has 16 amino acids. The germline CDR1 and CDR2 sequences are SGHVS and FQNEAQ. V lost 1 base to trimming and J lost 2 bases, with 13 bases between them.

The V call is TRBV5-6, the J call TRBJ2-2; D call uncertain. The CDR3 contains 14 residues. Trimming took 3 bases from V and 1 from J, leaving 7 bases between them. The germline V gene encodes CDR1 SGHDT and CDR2 YYEEEE. CDR3 DNA: TGTGCCAGCAGCTATACAGTGAACACCGGGGAGCTGTTTTTT. Its protein product is CASSYTVNTGELFF.

The rearrangement uses TRBV20-1 and TRBJ2-7; TRBD2 might be the D (6 bases). Germline values: CDR1 DFQATT, CDR2 SNEGSKA (reference sequence). V lost 0 bases, J lost 2 bases, and 11 bases lay in between. The CDR3 runs 14 residues. The CDR3 DNA sequence: TGCAGTGCTAGAGAGGGAGCGGGTACCTACGAGCAGTACTTC. It encodes CSAREGAGTYEQYF.